Listed below are T cell receptor beta chains from one sample, sequenced in a study of technical replicates of blood from a handful of donors. Generated by immunoSEQ multiplex PCR, the TCRdb table keeps only in-frame clones and is missing some. Of roughly 73,000 clones listed, just over 90% were seen once; the top ten hold approximately 0.24%. The sequenced sample consisted of T cells isolated from PBMCs. Source of these receptors: a human donor in good health. CDR3s include the opening cysteine and the closing phenylalanine or tryptophan. D genes are given only for firm matches. Size is omitted from some rows. Given values are once, few, many or a class for expanded clones.

V: TRBV5-1; J: TRBJ2-7; size: once; D: TRBD2; DNA: TGCGCCAGCAGCTTTACTAGCGGGAATCCCTACGAGCAGTACTTC; CDR3: CASSFTSGNPYEQYF
V: TRBV5-1; J: TRBJ2-5; size: NA; D: NA; DNA: TGCGCCAGCAGCTTGGACTTGGGGCCCCCCGAAGAACCCCAGTACTTC; CDR3: CASSLDLGPPEEPQYF
V: TRBV28; J: TRBJ1-5; size: NA; D: NA; DNA: TGTGCCACTCTACAGGGATTTCGCAATCAGCCCCAGCATTTT; CDR3: CATLQGFRNQPQHF
V: TRBV2; J: TRBJ2-1; size: NA; D: TRBD2; DNA: TGTGCCAGCAGTCCCGGGACTAGCGGGTACAATGAGCAGTTCTTC; CDR3: CASSPGTSGYNEQFF
V: TRBV28; J: TRBJ1-1; size: NA; D: NA; DNA: TGTGCCAGCAGTTTCGCACAGGCGAACACTGAAGCTTTCTTT; CDR3: CASSFAQANTEAFF
V: TRBV27; J: TRBJ1-1; size: NA; D: NA; DNA: TGTGCCAGCATCATGAACACTGAAGCTTTCTTT; CDR3: CASIMNTEAFF
V: TRBV14; J: TRBJ1-1; size: NA; D: NA; DNA: TGTGCCAGCAGCCAAAGAGGGATGTTTACGCCTGAAGCTTTCTTT; CDR3: CASSQRGMFTPEAFF
V: TRBV15; J: TRBJ1-4; size: NA; D: NA; DNA: TGTGCCACCAGCAGAGAGGCGGGGGCGCATGAAAAACTGTTTTTT; CDR3: CATSREAGAHEKLFF
V: TRBV5-1; J: TRBJ2-3; size: NA; D: NA; DNA: TGCGCCAGCAGCTTGGTTCCCAGGGAAGAAGATACGCAGTATTTT; CDR3: CASSLVPREEDTQYF
V: TRBV7-9; J: TRBJ2-1; size: NA; D: NA; DNA: TGTGCCAGCAGCTTTACACGGATTGGCGGTTTACACAATGAGCAGTTCTTC; CDR3: CASSFTRIGGLHNEQFF
V: TRBV7-9; J: TRBJ2-5; size: NA; D: TRBD2; DNA: TGTGCCAGCAGCTTCCGTGGCCGACTAGCTGCAGAGACCCAGTACTTC; CDR3: CASSFRGRLAAETQYF
V: TRBV27; J: TRBJ2-2; size: NA; D: TRBD1; DNA: TGTGCCAGCAGTTTAAAGGCAGGGGGACACGGGGAGCTGTTTTTT; CDR3: CASSLKAGGHGELFF
V: TRBV25-1; J: TRBJ2-1; size: NA; D: TRBD2; DNA: TGTGCCAGCAGTGAATGGGTTAGCGGGAGAAATGAGCAGTTCTTC; CDR3: CASSEWVSGRNEQFF
V: TRBV5-1; J: TRBJ2-7; size: NA; D: NA; DNA: TGCGCCAGCAGCTTGGGTACCTACGAGCAGTACTTC; CDR3: CASSLGTYEQYF
V: TRBV11-3; J: TRBJ2-2; size: NA; D: TRBD1; DNA: TGTGCCAGCAGCCCTATAGGGGACAGGTCCCCCGGGGAGCTGTTTTTT; CDR3: CASSPIGDRSPGELFF
V: TRBV4-1; J: TRBJ2-5; size: NA; D: NA; DNA: TGCGCCAGCAGCCAAGATCAGTCTAGTGGAGAGACCCAGTACTTC; CDR3: CASSQDQSSGETQYF
V: TRBV11-2; J: TRBJ2-7; size: NA; D: NA; DNA: TGTGCCAGCAGCCCCGGGTCAATGGCCTACGAGCAGTACTTC; CDR3: CASSPGSMAYEQYF
V: TRBV6-6; J: TRBJ1-2; size: NA; D: NA; DNA: TGTGCCAGCAGTTCAACGGGAGCTCATAACTATGGCTACACCTTC; CDR3: CASSSTGAHNYGYTF
V: TRBV7-3; J: TRBJ2-7; size: NA; D: TRBD2; DNA: TGTGCCAGCAGCTTCTCACGGGGGGGCGAGCAGTACTTC; CDR3: CASSFSRGGEQYF
V: TRBV7-9; J: TRBJ1-6; size: NA; D: NA; DNA: TGTGCCACCAGAGAGGACTCCTATAATTCACCCCTCCACTTT; CDR3: CATREDSYNSPLHF
V: TRBV7-2; J: TRBJ2-7; size: NA; D: NA; DNA: TGTGCCAGCAGCTTAGTCACGGGAACCTACGAGCAGTACTTC; CDR3: CASSLVTGTYEQYF
V: TRBV6-5; J: TRBJ2-5; size: NA; D: NA; DNA: TGTGCCAGCAGTCGCCATGGGAGGCAAGAGACCCAGTACTTC; CDR3: CASSRHGRQETQYF
V: TRBV28; J: TRBJ1-5; size: NA; D: NA; DNA: TGTGCCAGCAGTTCAACTCCGATGGGCAATCAGCCCCAGCATTTT; CDR3: CASSSTPMGNQPQHF
V: TRBV5-1; J: TRBJ1-1; size: once; D: TRBD1; DNA: TGCGCCAGCAGCTCGGCTCGACAGGGATTGAACACTGAAGCTTTCTTT; CDR3: CASSSARQGLNTEAFF
V: TRBV5-4; J: TRBJ1-1; size: NA; D: TRBD1; DNA: TGTGCCAGCAGCATCGGGACAGCCCTTCTAGCTTTCTTT; CDR3: CASSIGTALLAFF
V: TRBV19; J: TRBJ2-7; size: NA; D: NA; DNA: TGTGCCAGTAGTAGGGGGACTCCCGTCGTCGGAAGCGAGCAGTACTTC; CDR3: CASSRGTPVVGSEQYF
V: TRBV5-1; J: TRBJ1-2; size: NA; D: NA; DNA: TGCGCCAGCAATCCCGACGGGATTAACTATGGCTACACCTTC; CDR3: CASNPDGINYGYTF
V: TRBV18; J: TRBJ2-5; size: NA; D: TRBD2; DNA: TGTGCCAGCTCACCGAAAAGGACTAGCGGGCGGGAGACCCAGTACTTC; CDR3: CASSPKRTSGRETQYF
V: TRBV5-4; J: TRBJ2-3; size: NA; D: TRBD2; DNA: TGTGCCAGCAGCTTGACTAGCGGGGGAGCAGATACGCAGTATTTT; CDR3: CASSLTSGGADTQYF
V: TRBV5-8; J: TRBJ2-3; size: NA; D: TRBD2; DNA: TGTGCCAGCAGCTTGGGACTAGCGGGGGTCACAGATACGCAGTATTTT; CDR3: CASSLGLAGVTDTQYF
V: TRBV30; J: TRBJ1-1; size: NA; D: NA; DNA: TGTGCCTGGAGTGTACCGTCGGAGAGAATGAACACTGAAGCTTTCTTT; CDR3: CAWSVPSERMNTEAFF
V: TRBV27; J: TRBJ2-7; size: NA; D: NA; DNA: TGTGCCAGCAGTTGGAGCGGAGGCTACGAGCAGTACTTC; CDR3: CASSWSGGYEQYF
V: TRBV6-5; J: TRBJ1-1; size: NA; D: NA; DNA: TGTGCCAGCCTCGGACGGGGATTGTTGACTGAAGCTTTCTTT; CDR3: CASLGRGLLTEAFF
V: TRBV10-3; J: TRBJ2-3; size: NA; D: TRBD2; DNA: TGTGCCATCAGTGAGTCACAATTGGGAGGGCCGGGGACAGATACGCAGTATTTT; CDR3: CAISESQLGGPGTDTQYF
V: TRBV4-2; J: TRBJ2-5; size: NA; D: NA; DNA: TGTGCCAGCAGCCAAGGACTACTCCAAGAGACCCAGTACTTC; CDR3: CASSQGLLQETQYF
V: TRBV10-2; J: TRBJ2-7; size: NA; D: TRBD2; DNA: TGCGCCAGCAGAGCTAGCGGGAGTCTCTACGAGCAGTACTTC; CDR3: CASRASGSLYEQYF
V: TRBV9; J: TRBJ2-7; size: NA; D: TRBD2; DNA: TGTGCCAGCAGCCCGGGAGGGACTACCAGCCCCTACGAGCAGTACTTC; CDR3: CASSPGGTTSPYEQYF
V: TRBV14; J: TRBJ1-2; size: once; D: TRBD1; DNA: TGTGCCAGCAGCCCCGGACAGGGGCCGTATTATGGCTACACCTTC; CDR3: CASSPGQGPYYGYTF
V: TRBV5-6; J: TRBJ2-2; size: NA; D: TRBD2; DNA: TGTGCCAGCAGCTCCGAGGGGAGGGGCGCGGGCGGGGAGCTGTTTTTT; CDR3: CASSSEGRGAGGELFF
V: TRBV5-1; J: TRBJ2-3; size: NA; D: NA; DNA: TGCGCCAGCAGCTGGGGAGGACTAAACGAGGCAGATACGCAGTATTTT; CDR3: CASSWGGLNEADTQYF
V: TRBV11-2; J: TRBJ2-7; size: NA; D: NA; DNA: TGTGCCAGCAGCTTAGCAACAAGCTCCTACGAGCAGTACTTC; CDR3: CASSLATSSYEQYF
V: TRBV6-1; J: TRBJ1-2; size: NA; D: NA; DNA: TGTGCCAGCAGTGTCGGACATCTAATCAGGGCCACTGGGGATGGCTACACCTTC; CDR3: CASSVGHLIRATGDGYTF
V: TRBV7-2; J: TRBJ1-2; size: NA; D: NA; DNA: TGTGCCAGCAGCCCATGGGGGCGCGACTATGGCTACACCTTC; CDR3: CASSPWGRDYGYTF
V: TRBV6-1; J: TRBJ1-5; size: NA; D: TRBD1; DNA: TGTGCCAGCAGTGGTGGGGCCGGGACAGGGGGAAATCAGCCCCAGCATTTT; CDR3: CASSGGAGTGGNQPQHF
V: TRBV5-4; J: TRBJ1-2; size: NA; D: NA; DNA: TGTGCCAGCAGCTCCCCGGGGGAAACCAGAACCCAGGGCTACACCTTC; CDR3: CASSSPGETRTQGYTF
V: TRBV4-1; J: TRBJ1-4; size: NA; D: TRBD1; DNA: TGCGCCAGCAGCCAACCGGGACAGGGGTATGAAAAACTGTTTTTT; CDR3: CASSQPGQGYEKLFF
V: TRBV18; J: TRBJ2-7; size: NA; D: TRBD1; DNA: TGTGCCAGCTCACCGATTGGGACAGGGGGCTACGAGCAGTACTTC; CDR3: CASSPIGTGGYEQYF
V: TRBV6-5; J: TRBJ2-7; size: NA; D: TRBD1; DNA: TGTGCCAGCAGTTTCGGACAGGCCCCCTACGAGCAGTACTTC; CDR3: CASSFGQAPYEQYF
V: TRBV9; J: TRBJ1-5; size: NA; D: NA; DNA: TGTGCCAGCAGCGTAGAAACAGGGTGGGATCAGCCCCAGCATTTT; CDR3: CASSVETGWDQPQHF
V: TRBV7-2; J: TRBJ1-4; size: NA; D: NA; DNA: TGTGCCAGCAGTTATACAGGTCCAACTAATGAAAAACTGTTTTTT; CDR3: CASSYTGPTNEKLFF